A single sample is the source of the 32 T cell receptor beta chains below, sequenced in a study of PD-L1 blockade in urothelial cancer. Assay used: immunoSEQ multiplex PCR; TCRdb lists only in-frame clones, some missing. The table shows under 35,000 clones, with over 80% occurring only once. The sample in question was PBMCs, obtained around atezolizumab (anti-PD-L1) treatment. All receptors derive from a man aged 45 to 65 with urothelial cancer.

The V gene is TRBV19, the J gene TRBJ2-4; 7 bases are shared with TRBD1. V was clipped by 6 bases and J by 6 bases; unmatched bases: 8. This CDR3 has 14 residues. Germline loops: CDR1 LNHDA, CDR2 SQIVND (reference sequence). The CDR3 DNA is TGTGCCAGTAGAGGGACAGCGGAAACAAACATTCAGTACTTC. Translation: CASRGTAETNIQYF.

The chain is built from TRBV2 and TRBJ2-7; TRBD1 matches at 7 bases. The ends lost 5 bases at V and 0 bases at J; junction bases unmatched: 7. CDR1 and CDR2 (germline): SNHLY, FYNNEI. The CDR3 consists of 15 residues. CDR3 amino acids: CASSPDRINSYEQYF. CDR3 in DNA: TGTGCCAGCAGTCCGGACAGGATCAACTCCTACGAGCAGTACTTC. The full variable domain, with the rest looked up from reference TRBV2 and TRBJ2-7, is EPEVTQTPSHQVTQMGQEVILRCVPISNHLYFYWYRQILGQKVEFLVSFYNNEISEKSEIFDDQFSVERPDGSNFTLKIRSTKLEDSAMYFCASSPDRINSYEQYFGPGTRLTVT.

This clone was counted once. The J gene is TRBJ2-3, the V gene TRBV5-1; 7 bases fit TRBD1. The V and J ends lost 3 bases and 3 bases, in that order; junction bases with no gene match: 7. Per germline, CDR1 SGHRS and CDR2 YFSETQ. The length of the CDR3 is 15 residues. The CDR3 is CASSYRDSGTDTQYF. CDR3 DNA sequence: TGCGCCAGCAGCTATCGGGACAGTGGGACAGATACGCAGTATTTT. Combining the CDR3 with reference TRBV5-1 and TRBJ2-3 gives the whole variable domain KAGVTQTPRYLIKTRGQQVTLSCSPISGHRSVSWYQQTPGQGLQFLFEYFSETQRNKGNFPGRFSGRQFSNSRSEMNVSTLELGDSALYLCASSYRDSGTDTQYFGPGTRLTVL.

This clone occurred a few times. The V gene is TRBV6-1, the J gene TRBJ2-7, with D possibly TRBD2 on 6 matching bases. The ends were cut back, 5 bases at V and 2 bases at J, with 13 bases in the middle. The CDR3 has 14 amino acids. Per germline, CDR1 MNHNS and CDR2 SASEGT. The CDR3 sequence is CASSSGTLAYEQYF. CDR3 coding DNA: TGTGCCAGCAGTTCCGGGACTCTTGCCTACGAGCAGTACTTC.

The chain uses TRBV13 and TRBJ2-7, with TRBD2 identical over 11 bases. The CDR3 covers 14 residues. V was pared by 5 bases and J by 3 bases, with 3 bases of the junction left unmatched. The germline V gene has CDR1 PRHDT and CDR2 FYEKMQ (reference sequence). The CDR3 is CASSPSGGNYEQYF. The CDR3 region has the DNA TGTGCCAGCAGCCCTAGCGGGGGGAACTACGAGCAGTACTTC.

The rearrangement links TRBV5-6 to TRBJ2-1; 10 nucleotides line up with TRBD2. Losses at the gene ends were 4 bases for V and 7 bases for J; bases not matched to a gene: 11. Germline CDR1 and CDR2: SGHDT and YYEEEE. This CDR3 region has 16 residues. The CDR3 sequence: CASSLFSSGSANEQFF. In DNA form, the CDR3 reads TGTGCCAGCAGCCTGTTCTCTAGCGGGAGCGCAAATGAGCAGTTCTTC.

The V call is TRBV25-1, the J call TRBJ2-6, with 9 bases matching TRBD1. The germline V gene encodes CDR1 MGHDK and CDR2 SYGVNS. V shed 4 bases and J 3 bases; nucleotides not matched to a gene: 4. This CDR3 is 16 amino acids long. The CDR3 protein is CASSVTGGFGANVLTF. CDR3 DNA: TGTGCCAGCAGTGTTACAGGGGGCTTTGGGGCCAACGTCCTGACTTTC. Full variable domain (remainder filled in from reference TRBV25-1 and TRBJ2-6): EADIYQTPRYLVIGTGKKITLECSQTMGHDKMYWYQQDPGMELHLIHYSYGVNSTEKGDLSSESTVSRIRTEHFPLTLESARPSHTSQYLCASSVTGGFGANVLTFGAGSRLTVL.

The chain employs TRBV6-1 and TRBJ1-5; 8 bases agree with TRBD1. After removal of 6 bases from V and 6 bases from J, the junction contained 7 bases not matched to a gene. This CDR3 region has 14 residues. The germline V gene has CDR1 MNHNS and CDR2 SASEGT. The CDR3 region has the DNA TGTGCCAGCAGATTGGGACAGGCGGGTCAGCCCCAGCATTTT. Translation: CASRLGQAGQPQHF.

CDR3 in DNA: TGTGCCAGCAGTTCGACAGCTCCGAATGAAAAACTGTTTTTT. It encodes CASSSTAPNEKLFF. The V and J genes are TRBV6-5 and TRBJ1-4, with D possibly matching TRBD1 (5 bases). CDR3 length: 14 amino acids. The V gene's germline CDR1 is MNHEY and CDR2 SVGAGI. V lost 4 bases to trimming and J lost 5 bases, with 11 bases between them.

This chain connects TRBV5-1 to TRBJ2-5; tentative D call: TRBD1 (6 bases). The germline V gene has CDR1 SGHRS and CDR2 YFSETQ. The CDR3 loop spans 14 amino acids. V was shortened by 4 bases and J by 2 bases, with 12 bases between the two germline ends. CDR3 sequence reads: CASSAGQIQETQYF. Written as DNA, the CDR3 is TGCGCCAGCAGCGCCGGACAGATTCAAGAGACCCAGTACTTC.

This rearrangement joins TRBV28 to TRBJ2-1, with 9 bases matching TRBD2. Germline trimming cut 2 bases from V and 4 bases from J; bases unmatched to any gene: 21. Germline-derived CDR1 and CDR2 are MDHEN and SYDVKM. The CDR3 consists of 21 residues. CDR3 in DNA: TGTGCCAGCAGTTTAGGACTAGCGATGACCCGGGGTACAATGGCTTACAATGAGCAGTTCTTC. Its protein product is CASSLGLAMTRGTMAYNEQFF. The full variable domain, with the rest looked up from reference TRBV28 and TRBJ2-1, is DVKVTQSSRYLVKRTGEKVFLECVQDMDHENMFWYRQDPGLGLRLIYFSYDVKMKEKGDIPEGYSVSREKKERFSLILESASTNQTSMYLCASSLGLAMTRGTMAYNEQFFGPGTRLTVL.

The V and J genes are TRBV11-2 and TRBJ2-7; D not resolved. Trimming stripped 5 bases from V and 2 bases from J, with 7 bases between. The germline gives CDR1 SGHAT, CDR2 FQNNGV. This CDR3 region has 12 residues. CDR3 DNA: TGTGCCAGCAGCGTCCGGGCCTACGAGCAGTACTTC. This gives the protein CASSVRAYEQYF. Complete variable domain (other parts from reference TRBV11-2 and TRBJ2-7): EAGVAQSPRYKIIEKRQSVAFWCNPISGHATLYWYQQILGQGPKLLIQFQNNGVVDDSQLPKDRFSAERLKGVDSTLKIQPAKLEDSAVYLCASSVRAYEQYFGPGTRLTVT.

The CDR3 sequence is CASSIYKDSLYGYTF. CDR3 in DNA: TGTGCCAGCAGTATCTATAAGGACAGCCTCTATGGCTACACCTTC. The chain links TRBV27 to TRBJ1-2, with D tentatively TRBD1 (6 bases). The CDR3 spans 15 residues. CDR1 is MNHEY, CDR2 SMNVEV, per germline (reference sequence). The ends were cut back, 5 bases at V and 4 bases at J, with 17 bases in the middle.

J is TRBJ2-5 and V is TRBV10-3, with D possibly being TRBD2 (5 bases). With 8 bases removed from V and 3 bases from J, the gap between germline ends came to 13 bases. CDR1 and CDR2 (germline): ENHRY, SYGVKD. The CDR3 contains 13 residues. This chain's CDR3 is CAIETNAEETQYF. The CDR3 nucleotides read TGTGCCATCGAGACTAACGCAGAAGAGACCCAGTACTTC.

In this sample, this clone turned up a few times. V usage is TRBV6-1 and J usage is TRBJ1-3; a weak D match, TRBD1 (5 bases). V was cut by 7 bases and J by 4 bases, with 17 bases left in between. Per the germline V gene, CDR1 is MNHNS and CDR2 is SASEGT. This CDR3 is built from 15 residues. DNA for the CDR3: TGTGCCAGCATCCGCCTTTTGAACAGGGGAAACACCATATATTTT. The encoded protein is CASIRLLNRGNTIYF.

The V gene is TRBV5-1, the J gene TRBJ2-5, with D maybe TRBD2 (7 bases). V was cut by 4 bases and J by 3 bases, with 13 bases left in between. Germline loops: CDR1 SGHRS, CDR2 YFSETQ. This CDR3 comprises 14 residues. Here the CDR3 reads CASSVKGGEETQYF. The CDR3 DNA sequence: TGCGCCAGCAGCGTTAAAGGGGGGGAAGAGACCCAGTACTTC.

The V call is TRBV19, the J call TRBJ1-6, with D possibly being TRBD1 (5 bases). V lost 10 bases and J lost 9, with 19 bases in between. Germline CDR1 LNHDA, CDR2 SQIVND (reference sequence). The CDR3 extends over 14 amino acids. CDR3 sequence reads: CATTLGQLGSPLHF. In DNA, the CDR3 is TGTGCCACTACCCTGGGGCAGCTTGGTTCACCCCTCCACTTT. The entire variable domain, with the rest obtained from reference TRBV19 and TRBJ1-6, is as follows: DGGITQSPKYLFRKEGQNVTLSCEQNLNHDAMYWYRQDPGQGLRLIYYSQIVNDFQKGDIAEGYSVSREKKESFPLTVTSAQKNPTAFYLCATTLGQLGSPLHFGNGTRLTVT.

The rearrangement joins TRBV10-2 to TRBJ2-2, with 7 bases matching TRBD2. Trimming took 6 bases from V and 0 from J; bases not matched to a gene: 4. Looked up from germline, CDR1 is WSHSY and CDR2 is SAAADI. The CDR3 length is 15 residues. CDR3 DNA: TGCGCCAGCAGCCTACTAGCGTCGAACACCGGGGAGCTGTTTTTT. Translated, it gives CASSLLASNTGELFF.

The rearrangement joins TRBV27 to TRBJ1-5; D is ambiguous. Per germline, CDR1 MNHEY and CDR2 SMNVEV (reference sequence). Trimming left V 6 bases short and J 0 bases short, with 12 bases between. The CDR3 contains 15 residues. The CDR3 DNA is TGTGCCAGCAGCTCTAACGCCAATAGCAATCAGCCCCAGCATTTT. It encodes CASSSNANSNQPQHF.

The chain recombines TRBV7-8 with TRBJ2-5; 9 bases map to TRBD2. CDR3 length equals 14 residues. Unmatched junction bases numbered 2, after V lost 1 base and J lost 5 bases. Germline V gene data show CDR1 as SGHVS and CDR2 as FQNEAQ. The CDR3, as DNA: TGTGCCAGCAGCTTAGTGGCGGGAGGGGAGACCCAGTACTTC. It is translated as CASSLVAGGETQYF.

The chain employs TRBV29-1 and TRBJ1-1; D might be TRBD1 (5 bases). The V gene lost 4 bases and the J gene lost 1 base, with 7 bases spanning the gap. The germline V gene has CDR1 SQVTM and CDR2 ANQGSEA. The CDR3 extends over 12 amino acids. CDR3 protein: CSVGRANTEAFF. The CDR3 DNA follows: TGCAGCGTTGGCAGGGCGAACACTGAAGCTTTCTTT.

The V call is TRBV6-1, the J call TRBJ1-5, with 7 nucleotides matching TRBD1. The germline V gene encodes CDR1 MNHNS and CDR2 SASEGT. The V gene end was trimmed by 4 bases and the J gene end by 0 bases; junction bases not matched to a gene: 6. The CDR3 sequence is 16 residues long. CDR3 in amino acids: CASSGGTEISNQPQHF. CDR3 nucleotide sequence: TGTGCCAGCAGTGGGGGGACAGAGATTAGCAATCAGCCCCAGCATTTT.

The chain links TRBV7-9 to TRBJ2-5; tentative D call: TRBD1 (8 bases). Trimming removed 1 base at V and 3 bases at J, with 12 bases between. Per germline, CDR1 SEHNR and CDR2 FQNEAQ (reference sequence). The CDR3 runs 15 residues. CDR3: CASSLGGGQEETQYF. CDR3 coding DNA: TGTGCCAGCAGCTTAGGGGGGGGACAGGAAGAGACCCAGTACTTC.

The chain links TRBV7-9 to TRBJ1-3; D gene uncertain. This CDR3 region has 15 residues. Germline CDR1 and CDR2: SEHNR and FQNEAQ (reference sequence). Trimming stripped 9 bases from V and 0 bases from J, with 15 bases between. CDR3: CAREDVRRSGNTIYF. The CDR3 DNA follows: TGTGCCAGGGAGGATGTCAGGCGCTCTGGAAACACCATATATTTT.

V is TRBV6-1 and J is TRBJ1-5, with D maybe TRBD1 (5 bases). V gave up 8 bases and J gave up 0 bases, with 8 bases separating them. Germline V gives CDR1 MNHNS, CDR2 SASEGT. The CDR3 has 13 residues. The CDR3 loop reads CASRQNSNQPQHF. The CDR3 DNA sequence: TGTGCCAGCCGACAGAATAGCAATCAGCCCCAGCATTTT.

The CDR3 region is CASSLPDRGSNQPQHF. CDR3 in DNA: TGTGCCAGCAGTTTACCGGACAGGGGTAGCAATCAGCCCCAGCATTTT. The chain recombines TRBV27 with TRBJ1-5, with 9 bases aligning to TRBD1. This CDR3 has 16 amino acids. With 2 bases clipped from V and 0 bases from J, the junction kept 2 bases outside the gene matches. Germline assignment: CDR1 MNHEY and CDR2 SMNVEV (reference sequence).

The rearrangement joins TRBV7-9 to TRBJ2-1, with D hard to call. Trimming took off 5 bases at V and 3 bases at J, with 14 bases between the two ends. CDR3 length: 15 residues. In germline, CDR1 is SEHNR, CDR2 FQNEAQ (reference sequence). The CDR3 sequence is CASSRTTSLYNEQFF. In DNA, the CDR3 is TGTGCCAGCAGCAGAACAACCTCCCTCTACAATGAGCAGTTCTTC. The whole variable domain, filled in from reference TRBV7-9 and TRBJ2-1, reads DTGVSQNPRHKITKRGQNVTFRCDPISEHNRLYWYRQTLGQGPEFLTYFQNEAQLEKSRLLSDRFSAERPKGSFSTLEIQRTEQGDSAMYLCASSRTTSLYNEQFFGPGTRLTVL.

This chain connects TRBV6-6 to TRBJ1-4; D uncertain. V gave up 7 bases and J gave up 7 bases, with 13 bases separating them. This CDR3 comprises 13 residues. The germline gives CDR1 MNHNY, CDR2 SVGAGI (reference sequence). CDR3 DNA sequence: TGTGCCAGCACCTCGGAGGTCTTTGAAAAACTGTTTTTT. It translates to CASTSEVFEKLFF.

This clone was detected only once. The chain carries TRBV7-9 and TRBJ1-4; D remains unclear. CDR3 length: 15 amino acids. Germline V gene data show CDR1 as SEHNR and CDR2 as FQNEAQ (reference sequence). V lost 1 base, J lost 6 bases, and 12 bases lay in between. The CDR3 reads CASSLDEQPYEKLFF. CDR3 nucleotide sequence: TGTGCCAGCAGCTTAGATGAACAGCCCTATGAAAAACTGTTTTTT.

Only a few counts were recorded for this clone. The J gene is TRBJ1-1, the V gene TRBV5-1, with 7 bases identical to TRBD1. Germline-derived CDR1 and CDR2 are SGHRS and YFSETQ. V shed 2 bases, J shed 4 bases, and the junction held 8 bases outside the gene matches. The CDR3 has 15 amino acids. CDR3 DNA: TGCGCCAGCAGCTTAGCAGGGGGTAAAGGCACTGAAGCTTTCTTT. This sequence encodes CASSLAGGKGTEAFF.

The rearrangement uses TRBV29-1 and TRBJ1-5; 7 nucleotides line up with TRBD1. With V trimmed by 6 bases and J by 3 bases, 5 bases remained unmatched. The CDR3 consists of 13 residues. Germline CDR1 and CDR2: SQVTM and ANQGSEA. CDR3 region: CSVGDSPNQPQHF. DNA for the CDR3: TGCAGCGTGGGGGACAGCCCCAATCAGCCCCAGCATTTT.

This sequence joins TRBV15 and TRBJ2-3; D is perhaps TRBD2 (5 bases). The germline V gene has CDR1 LNHNV and CDR2 YYDKDF (reference sequence). Trimming pared 0 bases from V and 5 bases from J, leaving 12 bases between. CDR3 length equals 15 residues. This CDR3 is CATSRDSAAGDTQYF. CDR3 DNA: TGTGCCACCAGCAGAGATTCCGCGGCGGGAGATACGCAGTATTTT.